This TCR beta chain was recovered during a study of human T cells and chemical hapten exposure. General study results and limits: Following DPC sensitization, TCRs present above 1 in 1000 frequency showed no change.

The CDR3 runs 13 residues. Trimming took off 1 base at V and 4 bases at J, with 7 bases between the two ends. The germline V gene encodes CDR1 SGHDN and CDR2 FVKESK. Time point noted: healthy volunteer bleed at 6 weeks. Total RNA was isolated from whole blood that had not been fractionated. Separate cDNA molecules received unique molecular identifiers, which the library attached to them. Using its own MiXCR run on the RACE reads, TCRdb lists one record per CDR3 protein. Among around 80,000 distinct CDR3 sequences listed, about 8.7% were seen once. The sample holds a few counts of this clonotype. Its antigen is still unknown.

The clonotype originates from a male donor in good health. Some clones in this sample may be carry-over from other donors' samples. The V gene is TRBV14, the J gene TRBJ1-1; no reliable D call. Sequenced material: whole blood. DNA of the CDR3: TGTGCCAGCAGCCAAGTTAAAAGCACTGAAGCTTTCTTT. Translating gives CASSQVKSTEAFF. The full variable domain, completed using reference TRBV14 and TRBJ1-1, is EAGVTQFPSHSVIEKGQTVTLRCDPISGHDNLYWYRRVMGKEIKFLLHFVKESKQDESGMPNNRFLAERTGGTYSTLKVQPAELEDSGVYFCASSQVKSTEAFFGQGTRLTVV.